The sample holds a few counts of the clone carrying this TCR beta chain. Under the authors' procedure: Amplification from reference gene primers served as the basis for estimated nucleated cell counts. The method was immunoSEQ multiplex PCR; TCRdb's version includes in-frame clones alone and lacks a portion of them. V and J calls plus clone size are reproduced from that table; the DNA served to infer D and trimming. The sample contains approximately 110,000 clones, approximately 89% of which appear only once. Seattle patient enrollment occurred during active infection, with longitudinal follow-up thereafter. The entry originates in a study of blood T cell repertoires in COVID-19. Study in general: Acute and convalescent COVID-19 specimens originated in the United States, Italy and Spain. Sources were T cells, B-cell-depleted T cells, or PBMCs; the material itself was cDNA or gDNA.

The CDR3 length is 15 residues. From germline, CDR1 is LNHNV and CDR2 YYDKDF (reference sequence). The J segment lost 9 bases and the V segment lost 1 base, leaving 6 bases of the junction unmatched. Sequencing used peripheral blood. This clonotype originated in a woman aged 55-69 years with COVID-19, enrolled during active disease. The chain is built from TRBV15 and TRBJ1-6; 7 bases are shared with TRBD1. The CDR3 DNA reads as TGTGCCACCAGCAGAGGACAGGGCTGGAGTTCACCCCTCCACTTT. This gives the protein CATSRGQGWSSPLHF.